The entry below describes one T cell receptor (beta chain). The antigen is unknown. Treatment noted: about 20 received Ad26.COV2.S at low or high dose, single or two shots; roughly five received placebo; per-sample allocation not given. At day 63 after the first vaccine or placebo injection, samples were drawn. The individual, an adult aged 18-55 years, was a donor in Boston. The method was immunoSEQ multiplex PCR; TCRdb's version includes in-frame clones alone and lacks a portion of them. The sample has around 300,000 clones, about 89% seen once. The data belong to a study of Ad26.COV2.S vaccination and SARS-CoV-2 variants. Study-wide context: Ad26.COV2.S given intramuscularly, once or twice 56 days apart. Study-wide points: Vaccine and placebo recipients had similar non-spike TCR breadth. Participants in the vaccine arm had higher spike-specific TCR breadth; placebo recipients had lower.

This CDR3 comprises 16 residues. Deletions cut 6 bases from V and 0 bases from J, with 12 bases between. Germline V gene sequence: CDR1 LGHDT, CDR2 YNNKEL (reference sequence). The receptor was derived from a person aged 18-65 years who received the Ad26.COV2.S COVID-19 vaccine or a placebo. This rearrangement joins TRBV3-1 (or the pseudogene TRBV3-2) to TRBJ1-6, with D maybe TRBD1 (5 bases). Material: peripheral blood, obtained in a trial of Ad26.COV2.S vaccine versus placebo. The CDR3, as DNA: TGTGCCAGCAGTCTAACACAGGACTCCTATAATTCACCCCTCCACTTT. It is translated as CASSLTQDSYNSPLHF.